This T cell receptor (beta chain) was documented in a study of blood T cell repertoires in COVID-19. Using immunoSEQ multiplex PCR, the repertoire was profiled, and TCRdb retains in-frame clones only, with some absent. This table holds over 450,000 clones, roughly 89% found once. Seattle's enrolled individuals joined amid active infection and were then monitored longitudinally. V was pared by 4 bases and J by 6 bases, with 13 bases of the junction left unmatched. This CDR3 is built from 16 residues. The germline V gene encodes CDR1 LNHDA and CDR2 SQIVND (reference sequence). Sequencing was done on a sample of peripheral blood. This chain connects TRBV19 to TRBJ2-3; 7 nucleotides line up with TRBD1. The TCR originated in a man aged 18 to 30 with COVID-19, enrolled during active disease. The CDR3 DNA reads TGTGCCAGTAGTACCCGGGACAGATCAATGTTGGATACGCAGTATTTT. Translating it yields CASSTRDRSMLDTQYF.